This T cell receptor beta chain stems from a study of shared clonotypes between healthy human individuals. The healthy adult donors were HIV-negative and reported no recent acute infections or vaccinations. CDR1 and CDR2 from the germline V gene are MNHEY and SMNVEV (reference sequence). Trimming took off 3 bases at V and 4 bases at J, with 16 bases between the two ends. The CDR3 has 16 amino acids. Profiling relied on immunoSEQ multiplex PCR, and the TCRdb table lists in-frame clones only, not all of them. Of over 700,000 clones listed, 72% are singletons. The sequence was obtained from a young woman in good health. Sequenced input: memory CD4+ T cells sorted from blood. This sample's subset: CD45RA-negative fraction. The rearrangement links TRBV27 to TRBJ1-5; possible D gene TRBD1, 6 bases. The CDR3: CASSFGGGPGNQPQHF. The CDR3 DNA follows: TGTGCCAGCAGTTTCGGGGGGGGGCCTGGGAATCAGCCCCAGCATTTT.